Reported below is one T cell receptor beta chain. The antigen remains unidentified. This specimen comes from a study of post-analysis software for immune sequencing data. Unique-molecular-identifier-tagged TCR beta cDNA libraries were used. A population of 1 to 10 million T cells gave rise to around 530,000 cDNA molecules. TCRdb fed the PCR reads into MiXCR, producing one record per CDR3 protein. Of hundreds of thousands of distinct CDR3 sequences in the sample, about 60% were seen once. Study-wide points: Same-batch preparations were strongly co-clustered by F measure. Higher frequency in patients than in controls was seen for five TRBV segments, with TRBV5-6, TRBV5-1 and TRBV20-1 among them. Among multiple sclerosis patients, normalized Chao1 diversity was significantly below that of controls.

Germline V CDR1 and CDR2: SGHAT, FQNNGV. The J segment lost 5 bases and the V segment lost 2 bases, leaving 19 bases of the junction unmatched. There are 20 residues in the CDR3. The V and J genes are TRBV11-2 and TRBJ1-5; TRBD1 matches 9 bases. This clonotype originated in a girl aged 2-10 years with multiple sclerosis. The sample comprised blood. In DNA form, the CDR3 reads TGTGCCAGCAGCTTAAGAGTTAAGGGAAACAGGGGGCAGAGCGATCAGCCCCAGCATTTT. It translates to CASSLRVKGNRGQSDQPQHF.